This TCR beta chain came from a study of blood T cell repertoires in COVID-19. Study at large: Samples representing acute and convalescent COVID-19 were sourced from the United States, Italy and Spain.

The CDR3 sequence is 14 residues long. Germline lookup yields CDR1 SGHRS and CDR2 YFSETQ. The J segment lost 2 bases and the V segment lost 4 bases, leaving 4 bases of the junction unmatched. Original analysis: Cell counts per sample came from amplifying reference gene primers. Some clones are missing from TCRdb's copy, which holds only in-frame ones; the method was immunoSEQ multiplex PCR. The DNA gave D and trimming, while V, J and clone size come from that table. The data contain about 300,000 clones, 70% to 90% of them singletons. The specimen sequenced was peripheral blood. The chain recombines TRBV5-1 with TRBJ1-2; 8 bases match TRBD1. The receptor's source is a man between 65 and 79 years old with acute or convalescent COVID-19. The CDR3 DNA follows: TGCGCCAGCAGCGCAGGGGGCGAGAACTATGGCTACACCTTC. Its protein product is CASSAGGENYGYTF.